This TCR beta chain stems from a study of cytomegalovirus exposure and HLA in healthy donors. Background on the study: From about 180 million T cells, an earlier analysis saw some 120 million unique TCR beta sequences.

The CDR3 has 15 residues. J gave up 6 bases and V 6 bases, and 9 bases lay outside the gene matches. Looked up from germline, CDR1 is MNHEY and CDR2 is SVGAGI. PCR amplification relied on 60 Vbeta primers (plus 13 Jbeta primers). The data were produced by immunoSEQ multiplex PCR, yet TCRdb's version contains in-frame clones alone and is incomplete. The sample records around 140,000 clones, roughly 9.6% being singletons. Concerning this clone itself: Its antigen is still unknown.

Study conclusions and caveats: While the bulk of TCR sequences proved rare, some public TCRs turned up in many donors. Follow-up analysis found HLA locus-dependent TCR association rates, highest for DRB1 and lowest for HLA-C.

The sequenced sample was PBMCs. This clonotype was sampled from a woman between 40 and 50 years old in good health and CMV-seropositive. The chain combines TRBV6-5 with TRBJ1-4; 8 bases map to TRBD1. CDR3 DNA: TGTGCCAGCAGGTCCCTCAGGGGGCGGGATGAAAAACTGTTTTTT. Translated: CASRSLRGRDEKLFF.